This TCR beta chain was identified in a study of tumor-infiltrating lymphocytes in primary liver carcinoma. On this clonotype itself: A much larger clone is a single base away; this may be a read error.

Co-extraction of both nucleic acids (RNA and DNA) used about 17-33 mg of unsorted bulk tissue. TCR beta cDNA was reverse-transcribed from around 0.55 ug of total RNA. The reaction used a constant-region primer and ProtoScript II reverse transcriptase. Slightly modified ARM-PCR served as the procedure for the TCR beta libraries. These libraries came from three rounds of nested multiplex PCR. The two initial PCR rounds, about 9 cycles each, used TRBV1-TRBV30 forward and C-beta reverse primers. TCRdb used MiXCR to reprocess the multiplex PCR reads, holding one entry per CDR3 protein. This sample carries about 35,000 distinct CDR3 sequences, less than 85% of them seen once, and the ten largest clones take around 15%. The CDR3 spans 14 residues. With 4 bases clipped from V and 15 bases from J, the junction kept 11 bases outside the gene matches. Germline lookup yields CDR1 SEHNR and CDR2 FQNEAQ (reference sequence).

The sequence derives from a middle-aged man with primary liver carcinoma and hepatitis B virus infection. Sequenced input: liver tumor tissue from sampling region 4. Sample subset: tumor region T4, right-lateral pole. This chain joins TRBV7-9 and TRBJ2-1; 11 nucleotides match TRBD2. The CDR3 region is CASSSGTSGAARFF. CDR3 nucleotides: TGTGCCAGCAGCTCCGGGACTAGCGGAGCCGCGCGGTTCTTC.